The 9 T cell receptor beta chains below all came from one sample that was sequenced in a study of cytomegalovirus exposure and HLA in healthy donors. Sequencing used immunoSEQ multiplex PCR; TCRdb keeps in-frame clones, though not all of them. The data show about 360,000 clones, 86% seen once. The source material was PBMCs. All receptors derive from a young woman in good health and CMV-seronegative.

The CDR3 DNA reads as TGCGCCAGCAGCTTGGGACAGGGTCGTATGATCGGGGAGCTGTTTTTT. Translated: CASSLGQGRMIGELFF. The chain has TRBV5-1 and TRBJ2-2; 7 positions match TRBD1. Germline CDR1 and CDR2: SGHRS and YFSETQ. The length of the CDR3 is 16 residues. Trimming took 0 bases from V and 7 from J; bases not matched to a gene: 9.

The chain links TRBV6-5 to TRBJ2-5; D is perhaps TRBD1 (6 bases). The DNA matches TRBJ2-7 better at its end, which makes the J call doubtful. The CDR3 has 15 amino acids. The germline gives CDR1 MNHEY, CDR2 SVGAGI. CDR3 in amino acids: CASSVWEGTTYEQYF. In DNA form, the CDR3 reads TGTGCCAGCAGTGTCTGGGAAGGGACAACCTACGAGCAGTACTTC.

The J gene is TRBJ1-4, the V gene TRBV6-5; 9 positions agree with TRBD1. V trimming: 5 bases; J trimming: 1 base; junction bases outside the gene matches: 2. Germline V gene data show CDR1 as MNHEY and CDR2 as SVGAGI. CDR3 length: 15 amino acids. The CDR3 reads CASSKDRGTNEKLFF. The DNA of the CDR3 is TGTGCCAGCAGTAAGGACAGGGGAACTAATGAAAAACTGTTTTTT.

V is TRBV6-6 and J is TRBJ2-3; TRBD2 matches 7 bases. The ends lost 4 bases at V and 2 bases at J; junction bases unmatched: 0. CDR1 is MNHNY, CDR2 SVGAGI, per germline (reference sequence). CDR3 length: 13 amino acids. This CDR3 is CASSWDYTDTQYF. CDR3 in DNA: TGTGCCAGCAGTTGGGACTACACAGATACGCAGTATTTT.

CDR3: CASSLGSLGAFF. The CDR3 DNA is TGTGCCAGCAGCTTGGGATCCCTAGGAGCTTTCTTT. This sequence joins TRBV5-4 and TRBJ1-1; D is unclear. The germline V gene encodes CDR1 SGHNT and CDR2 YYREEE (reference sequence). Trimming cost V 0 bases and J 10 bases, with 10 bases left between them. This CDR3 spans 12 amino acids.

The rearrangement links TRBV7-2 to TRBJ1-2; TRBD1 matches 7 bases. This CDR3 has 15 amino acids. Germline loops: CDR1 SGHTA, CDR2 FQGNSA. Trimming cost V 5 bases and J 9 bases; bases outside gene matches: 15. CDR3 DNA: TGTGCCAGCAGCCCACAGGGGACAGCCTTTGGGAGCTACACCTTC. This encodes CASSPQGTAFGSYTF.

The chain links TRBV19 to TRBJ1-2, with D tentatively TRBD1 (6 bases). Germline CDR1 reads LNHDA; CDR2 reads SQIVND (reference sequence). Trimming left V 9 bases short and J 4 bases short, with 27 bases between. The CDR3 length is 17 residues. In DNA, the CDR3 is TGTGCCAGCCGACCGGAAGGGGGTTCCCTTGCAAGCTATGGCTACACCTTC. Its protein product is CASRPEGGSLASYGYTF.

J is TRBJ2-7 and V is TRBV4-2; possible D gene TRBD1, 6 bases. The CDR3 loop spans 16 amino acids. Germline CDR1 reads LGHNA; CDR2 reads YNFKEQ. Deletions cut 3 bases from V and 1 base from J, with 16 bases between. The CDR3 nucleotides read TGTGCCAGCAGCCAGGGACCACAGGGAGATTCCTACGAGCAGTACTTC. It specifies CASSQGPQGDSYEQYF.

This chain links TRBV13 with TRBJ2-1, with TRBD2 as a possible D gene (6 bases). The length of the CDR3 is 14 residues. Germline values: CDR1 PRHDT, CDR2 FYEKMQ (reference sequence). V lost 5 bases to trimming and J lost 1 base, with 9 bases between them. In DNA, the CDR3 is TGTGCCAGCAGCCCAGGGAGGTCCTACAATGAGCAGTTCTTC. Encoded protein: CASSPGRSYNEQFF.